Shown below are 8 T cell receptor beta chains from a single sample sequenced in a study of T cell responses to AZD1222 COVID-19 vaccine. Sequenced by immunoSEQ multiplex PCR; TCRdb stores in-frame clones only, minus some. The profile covers some 58,000 clones, with 60% to 80% appearing a single time and less than 5% taken by the ten largest. Sample: peripheral blood, taken 28 days after the second AZD1222 dose. The receptors come from an adult who received the AZD1222 COVID-19 vaccine.

The gene calls are TRBV5-1 and TRBJ1-6; D is possibly TRBD1 (6 bases). Germline values: CDR1 SGHRS, CDR2 YFSETQ. The CDR3 is 15 residues long. V was pared by 0 bases and J by 11 bases, with 15 bases between. The CDR3: CASSLAGGQGAPLHF. CDR3 coding DNA: TGCGCCAGCAGCTTGGCGGGGGGGCAAGGCGCACCCCTCCACTTT. The full variable domain, its missing parts supplied by reference TRBV5-1 and TRBJ1-6, is KAGVTQTPRYLIKTRGQQVTLSCSPISGHRSVSWYQQTPGQGLQFLFEYFSETQRNKGNFPGRFSGRQFSNSRSEMNVSTLELGDSALYLCASSLAGGQGAPLHFGNGTRLTVT.

This clone was seen just once. The V gene is TRBV3-1 (or the pseudogene TRBV3-2), the J gene TRBJ2-5; no clear D. Germline lookup yields CDR1 LGHDT and CDR2 YNNKEL (reference sequence). The CDR3 totals 13 residues. Trimming removed 1 base from V and 13 bases from J, with 16 bases in between. In DNA, the CDR3 is TGTGCCAGCAGCCAAGGTGGCGGCGACAACGTGTACTTC. Protein product: CASSQGGGDNVYF.

This chain links TRBV3-1 (or the pseudogene TRBV3-2) with TRBJ2-1; D is undetermined. Germline loops: CDR1 LGHDT, CDR2 YNNKEL (reference sequence). This CDR3 has 13 residues. Trimming shortened V by 8 bases and J by 3 bases, and 11 bases separated the two germline ends. The DNA for the CDR3 is TGTGCCAGCTCGGATACTGTCTACAATGAGCAGTTCTTC. The encoded protein is CASSDTVYNEQFF.

J is TRBJ2-3 and V is TRBV5-1; TRBD2 matches 9 bases. Looked up from germline, CDR1 is SGHRS and CDR2 is YFSETQ. The CDR3 is 14 amino acids. Unmatched junction bases numbered 2, after V lost 5 bases and J lost 1 base. The CDR3 loop is CASRIAGGTDTQYF. In nucleotides, the CDR3 is TGCGCCAGCAGGATAGCGGGAGGCACAGATACGCAGTATTTT.

The V call is TRBV5-6, the J call TRBJ2-1; possibly TRBD1 or TRBD2 for D (5 bases each). The CDR3 is 14 residues long. With 5 bases removed from V and 5 bases from J, the gap between germline ends came to 14 bases. Germline CDR1 SGHDT, CDR2 YYEEEE. CDR3 in DNA: TGTGCCAGCAGTTCCCCCGGGACCCACAATGAGCAGTTCTTC. Amino acid sequence: CASSSPGTHNEQFF.

This clone was recorded a few times. The chain carries TRBV12-5 and TRBJ2-7; perhaps TRBD1 as D (6 bases). This CDR3 region has 17 residues. V lost 1 base, J lost 0 bases, and 16 bases lay in between. Looked up from germline, CDR1 is LGHNT and CDR2 is FRNRAP. CDR3 bases: TGTGCTAGTGGTTTGGAAAAAGCGGACAGTATCTCCTACGAGCAGTACTTC. It encodes CASGLEKADSISYEQYF.

V gene TRBV3-1 (or the pseudogene TRBV3-2) combines with J gene TRBJ1-5; no firm D call. The germline CDR1 and CDR2 sequences are LGHDT and YNNKEL (reference sequence). V lost 0 bases and J 4 bases, leaving 7 bases between the germline ends. The CDR3 covers 14 residues. CDR3: CASSQDLSNQPQHF. For the CDR3, the DNA is TGTGCCAGCAGCCAAGATCTCAGTAATCAGCCCCAGCATTTT.

This chain joins TRBV7-9 and TRBJ2-1; TRBD2 aligns across 7 bases. The CDR3 has 19 residues. J lost 1 base, V lost 3 bases, and 15 bases had no gene match. Germline assignment: CDR1 SEHNR and CDR2 FQNEAQ (reference sequence). The CDR3 is CASSFPVAGVYSSYNEQFF. The DNA of the CDR3 is TGTGCCAGCAGCTTTCCCGTGGCGGGAGTTTATAGTTCCTACAATGAGCAGTTCTTC.